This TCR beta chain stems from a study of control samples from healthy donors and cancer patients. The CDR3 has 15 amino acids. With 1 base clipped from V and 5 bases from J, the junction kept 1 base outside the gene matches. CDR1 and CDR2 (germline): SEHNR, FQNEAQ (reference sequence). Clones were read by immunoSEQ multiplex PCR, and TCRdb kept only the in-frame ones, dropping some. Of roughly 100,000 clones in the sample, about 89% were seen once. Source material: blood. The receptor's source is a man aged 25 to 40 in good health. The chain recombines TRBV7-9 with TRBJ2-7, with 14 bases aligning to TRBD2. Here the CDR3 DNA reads TGTGCCAGCAGCTTAGAGGGACTAGCGGGAGACGAGCAGTACTTC. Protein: CASSLEGLAGDEQYF. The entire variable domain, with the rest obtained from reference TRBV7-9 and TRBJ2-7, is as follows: DTGVSQNPRHKITKRGQNVTFRCDPISEHNRLYWYRQTLGQGPEFLTYFQNEAQLEKSRLLSDRFSAERPKGSFSTLEIQRTEQGDSAMYLCASSLEGLAGDEQYFGPGTRLTVT.